Shown below are 23 T cell receptor beta chains from a single sample sequenced in a study of blood T cells in healthy people across ages. It was with a sample-barcoded 5' primer and a J-beta primer mix that a second PCR of roughly 7 to 12 cycles was run. TCRdb itself ran the 5' RACE reads through MiXCR, one entry per CDR3 protein. The profile shows hundreds of thousands of distinct CDR3 sequences, about half of them singletons. Sample: blood. These receptors were obtained from a woman aged 55-70 years in good health.

The gene calls are TRBV5-1 and TRBJ2-4; weak D call: TRBD1 (6 bases). From germline, CDR1 is SGHRS and CDR2 YFSETQ. V gave up 3 bases and J gave up 0 bases, with 13 bases separating them. This CDR3 has 16 amino acids. The CDR3 region has the DNA TGCGCCAGCAGCTCGCCAGGGGCCTTAGCCAAAAACATTCAGTACTTC. This encodes CASSSPGALAKNIQYF. The variable domain in full, completed from reference TRBV5-1 and TRBJ2-4, reads KAGVTQTPRYLIKTRGQQVTLSCSPISGHRSVSWYQQTPGQGLQFLFEYFSETQRNKGNFPGRFSGRQFSNSRSEMNVSTLELGDSALYLCASSSPGALAKNIQYFGAGTRLSVL.

V and J are TRBV29-1 and TRBJ1-5; D is uncertain. Deletions cut 4 bases from V and 4 bases from J, with 8 bases between. The CDR3 runs to 12 residues. CDR1 and CDR2 from the germline V gene are SQVTM and ANQGSEA. CDR3 protein: CSVGGLNQPQHF. In DNA form, the CDR3 reads TGCAGCGTTGGGGGTCTGAATCAGCCCCAGCATTTT.

The chain links TRBV20-1 to TRBJ2-1; D is perhaps TRBD1 or TRBD2 (6 bases each). The J call may not be correct, given that the DNA end is closer to TRBJ2-7. This CDR3 contains 14 residues. The V gene's germline CDR1 is DFQATT and CDR2 SNEGSKA (reference sequence). This CDR3 is CSARAGSGGHEQYF. The CDR3 DNA reads as TGCAGTGCTAGAGCCGGGAGTGGGGGCCATGAGCAGTACTTC.

The V gene is TRBV7-3, the J gene TRBJ2-1; D call uncertain. V was pared by 5 bases and J by 4 bases, with 12 bases between. Germline values: CDR1 SGHTA, CDR2 FQGTGA. The CDR3 extends over 14 amino acids. The CDR3 nucleotides are TGTGCCAGCAGCACTAATGGCAGATACAATGAGCAGTTCTTC. It codes for CASSTNGRYNEQFF.

This clonotype was detected only a few times. The chain links TRBV28 to TRBJ2-7, with 14 bases lining up with TRBD2. The CDR3 sequence is 18 residues long. The J segment lost 0 bases and the V segment lost 7 bases, leaving 11 bases of the junction unmatched. Germline assignment: CDR1 MDHEN and CDR2 SYDVKM. CDR3 DNA: TGTGCCAGCACTATTCGGACTAGCGGGAGGCCCGTCTCCTACGAGCAGTACTTC. Its protein is CASTIRTSGRPVSYEQYF.

The chain links TRBV6-2 or TRBV6-3 to TRBJ2-1; 7 bases are shared with TRBD2. The last part of the DNA fits TRBJ2-7 better; the J call may be wrong. CDR1 MNHEY and CDR2 SVGEGT come from the germline V gene. This CDR3 contains 17 residues. The CDR3 protein is CASRDQTLSGGSYEQYF. The CDR3 coding sequence is TGTGCCAGCAGAGACCAGACCCTATCGGGGGGCTCCTACGAGCAGTACTTC.

V and J are TRBV7-3 and TRBJ2-3; D call uncertain. This CDR3 is 20 amino acids long. V lost 1 base, J lost 0 bases, and 23 bases lay in between. CDR1 is SGHTA and CDR2 is FQGTGA in the germline V gene. Here the CDR3 reads CASSLNNVRFGSSSTDTQYF. In DNA form, the CDR3 reads TGTGCCAGCAGCTTAAATAACGTCCGGTTTGGGTCATCTAGCACAGATACGCAGTATTTT.

The chain joins TRBV6-5 to TRBJ2-1; maybe TRBD2 (5 bases). V was cut by 6 bases and J by 10 bases, with 16 bases left in between. In germline, CDR1 is MNHEY, CDR2 SVGAGI. The CDR3 runs 13 residues. The chain's CDR3 is CASSTGEGGEQFF. In nucleotides, the CDR3 is TGTGCCAGCAGCACGGGTGAGGGCGGCGAGCAGTTCTTC.

This clonotype has just a few counts. This chain joins TRBV7-2 and TRBJ2-7; no clear D. The V end was cut by 5 bases, the J end by 6 bases, with 17 bases between. Looked up from germline, CDR1 is SGHTA and CDR2 is FQGNSA. This CDR3 contains 14 residues. CDR3 sequence reads: CASSPPPARSEQYF. The CDR3 DNA reads as TGTGCCAGCAGCCCCCCTCCAGCGCGTTCCGAGCAGTACTTC.

The V gene is TRBV7-2, the J gene TRBJ1-1; D gene unclear. V dropped 2 bases and J dropped 4 bases, with 11 bases sitting between them. The CDR3 sequence is 14 residues long. Germline V gives CDR1 SGHTA, CDR2 FQGNSA. DNA for the CDR3: TGTGCCAGCAGCTTATACGGTTCGGGCACTGAAGCTTTCTTT. This sequence encodes CASSLYGSGTEAFF.

The V gene is TRBV4-1, the J gene TRBJ2-1; TRBD2 aligns across 8 bases. Germline CDR1 reads MGHRA; CDR2 reads YSYEKL. Losses at the gene ends were 1 base for V and 5 bases for J; bases not matched to a gene: 4. This CDR3 spans 15 amino acids. The CDR3 DNA reads as TGCGCCAGCAGCCAAGTTGCGACTAGCGACAATGAGCAGTTCTTC. Translated, it gives CASSQVATSDNEQFF.

The chain couples TRBV7-3 to TRBJ2-1; 10 bases are shared with TRBD2. V shed 5 bases and J 10 bases; nucleotides not matched to a gene: 17. The CDR3 is made up of 17 amino acids. Germline V gene lookup returns CDR1 SGHTA and CDR2 FQGTGA. CDR3 coding DNA: TGTGCCAGCAGCCTTATGGCTGTGGCTAGCGGGAGTGGGGAGCAGTTCTTC. It specifies CASSLMAVASGSGEQFF. Full variable domain (remainder filled in from reference TRBV7-3 and TRBJ2-1): GAGVSQTPSNKVTEKGKYVELRCDPISGHTALYWYRQSLGQGPEFLIYFQGTGAADDSGLPNDRFFAVRPEGSVSTLKIQRTERGDSAVYLCASSLMAVASGSGEQFFGPGTRLTVL.

This clonotype was picked up a small number of times. The J gene is TRBJ2-1, the V gene TRBV6-5, with 13 bases fitting TRBD2. V lost 5 bases, J lost 5 bases, and 3 bases stayed unmatched. The length of the CDR3 is 15 residues. CDR1 and CDR2 (germline): MNHEY, SVGAGI. CDR3 loop: CASSPGTSGDNEQFF. The CDR3 nucleotides read TGTGCCAGCAGTCCCGGGACTAGCGGGGACAATGAGCAGTTCTTC.

This chain uses TRBV7-2 with TRBJ2-7, with D perhaps TRBD2 (5 bases). Trimming took off 5 bases at V and 9 bases at J, with 11 bases between the two ends. The germline V gene has CDR1 SGHTA and CDR2 FQGNSA. The CDR3 runs 11 residues. CDR3 residues: CASSSRELQYF. CDR3 DNA sequence: TGTGCCAGCAGCAGCCGGGAATTGCAGTACTTC.

V is TRBV7-9 and J is TRBJ2-1; D might be TRBD1 (6 bases). TRBJ2-7 matches the DNA end more closely, so the J call is doubtful. The CDR3 is 14 residues long. Germline V gene lookup returns CDR1 SEHNR and CDR2 FQNEAQ (reference sequence). The CDR3 DNA sequence: TGTGCCAGCAGCCAAGACCAGGGGTACAATGAGCAGTACTTC. It codes for CASSQDQGYNEQYF.

The chain joins TRBV7-3 to TRBJ1-5, with a weak D call TRBD1 (6 bases). Germline CDR1 reads SGHTA; CDR2 reads FQGTGA. Trimming took off 5 bases at V and 10 bases at J, with 18 bases between the two ends. The CDR3 sequence is 14 residues long. In nucleotides, the CDR3 is TGTGCCAGCAGCCGAGGGGGAGGAGGATCACCCCAGCATTTT. Protein: CASSRGGGGSPQHF.

This clonotype has only one observation. The chain uses TRBV9 and TRBJ2-1; 13 positions match TRBD2. Germline trimming cut 0 bases from V and 9 bases from J; bases unmatched to any gene: 6. The CDR3 is 16 amino acids. Per germline, CDR1 SGDLS and CDR2 YYNGEE. The CDR3 region is CASSVGTSGSSGEQFF. The CDR3 DNA reads TGTGCCAGCAGCGTAGGGACTAGCGGGAGTTCGGGTGAGCAGTTCTTC.

This chain uses TRBV20-1 with TRBJ1-4, with 8 bases identical to TRBD1. V shed 3 bases and J 4 bases; nucleotides not matched to a gene: 4. The CDR3 extends over 14 amino acids. Germline CDR1 reads DFQATT; CDR2 reads SNEGSKA (reference sequence). The CDR3 DNA sequence: TGCAGTGCTAGCCGGACAGGGTTTAATGAAAAACTGTTTTTT. Its protein is CSASRTGFNEKLFF.

J is TRBJ2-1 and V is TRBV20-1; TRBD2 matches at 7 bases. V dropped 6 bases and J dropped 8; count of bases not matched to a gene: 7. This CDR3 contains 12 residues. Looked up from germline, CDR1 is DFQATT and CDR2 is SNEGSKA (reference sequence). In DNA form, the CDR3 reads TGCAGTGCCCCTTTCGGGGGGTATGAGCAGTTCTTC. It is translated as CSAPFGGYEQFF.

There are a few counts of this clonotype. The chain links TRBV7-8 to TRBJ2-7; 7 nucleotides align to TRBD1. Trimming removed 5 bases from V and 7 bases from J; junction bases left unmatched: 8. This CDR3 is built from 13 residues. Germline V gene lookup returns CDR1 SGHVS and CDR2 FQNEAQ. CDR3 coding DNA: TGTGCCAGCAGCCTCCGACAGGGACGTGAGCAGTACTTC. Its translation: CASSLRQGREQYF.

In regard to this clonotype: Just one base apart from a much larger clone, this may be a read error. The DNA of the CDR3 is TGTGCCACCACCAGGACAGGGGCGAGAAAGACCCAGTACTTC. Translating gives CATTRTGARKTQYF. This chain links TRBV6-6 with TRBJ2-7, with 9 positions matching TRBD1. The J call is doubtful: the DNA matches TRBJ2-5 better. Looked up from germline, CDR1 is MNHNY and CDR2 is SVGAGI (reference sequence). The CDR3 is made up of 14 amino acids.

The V and J genes are TRBV11-1 and TRBJ2-6; perhaps TRBD1 as D (6 bases). Germline CDR1 and CDR2: SGHAT and FQDESV (reference sequence). The ends were cut back, 1 base at V and 0 bases at J, with 22 bases in the middle. The CDR3 totals 21 residues. The CDR3 reads CASSLESGVKRPSSGANVLTF. In DNA, the CDR3 is TGTGCCAGCAGCTTAGAATCAGGGGTCAAGAGACCTAGCTCTGGGGCCAACGTCCTGACTTTC.

CDR3 DNA: TGTGCCAGCAGCCAAGCAAGGGATTCTGGATGGTACACCTTC. Amino acids: CASSQARDSGWYTF. The rearrangement joins TRBV14 to TRBJ1-2, with unresolved D. This CDR3 contains 14 residues. CDR1 is SGHDN and CDR2 is FVKESK in the germline V gene. V dropped 1 base and J dropped 11 bases, with 17 bases sitting between them.